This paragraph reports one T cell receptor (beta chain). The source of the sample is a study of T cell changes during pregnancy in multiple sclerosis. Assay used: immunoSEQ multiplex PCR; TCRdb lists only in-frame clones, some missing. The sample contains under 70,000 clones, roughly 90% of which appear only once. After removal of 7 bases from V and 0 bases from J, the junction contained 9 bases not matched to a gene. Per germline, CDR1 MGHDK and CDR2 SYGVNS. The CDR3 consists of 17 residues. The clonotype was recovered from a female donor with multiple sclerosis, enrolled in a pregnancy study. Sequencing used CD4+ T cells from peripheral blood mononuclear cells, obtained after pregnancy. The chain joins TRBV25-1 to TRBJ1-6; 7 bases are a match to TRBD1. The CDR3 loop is CASTKTGTGSYNSPLHF. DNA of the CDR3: TGTGCCAGCACCAAGACAGGGACGGGCTCCTATAATTCACCCCTCCACTTT.